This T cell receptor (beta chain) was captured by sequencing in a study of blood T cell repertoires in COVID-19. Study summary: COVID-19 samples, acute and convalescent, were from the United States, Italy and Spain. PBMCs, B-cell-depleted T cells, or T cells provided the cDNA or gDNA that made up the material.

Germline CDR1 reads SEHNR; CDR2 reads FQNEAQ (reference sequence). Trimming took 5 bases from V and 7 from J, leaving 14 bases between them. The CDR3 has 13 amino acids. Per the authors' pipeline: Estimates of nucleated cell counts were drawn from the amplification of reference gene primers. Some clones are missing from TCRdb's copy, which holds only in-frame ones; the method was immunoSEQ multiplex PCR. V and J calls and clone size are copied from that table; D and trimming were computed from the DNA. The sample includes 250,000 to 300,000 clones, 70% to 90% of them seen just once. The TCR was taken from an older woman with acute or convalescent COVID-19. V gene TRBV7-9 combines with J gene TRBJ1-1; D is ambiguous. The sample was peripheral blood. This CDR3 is CASSPSGSIEAFF. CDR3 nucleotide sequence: TGTGCCAGCAGCCCCAGCGGGTCGATTGAAGCTTTCTTT.